These T cell receptor beta chains were read from a single sample in a study of CD8 T cells in Susac syndrome. TCRdb itself ran the immunoSEQ multiplex PCR reads through MiXCR, one entry per CDR3 protein. The top ten clones hold approximately 0.065% of a sample with roughly 330,000 distinct CDR3 sequences, about 91% of them seen once. The material sequenced was CD4+ T cells from PBMCs. The origin of the receptors is a human donor with multiple sclerosis. Each CDR3 is given with its conserved first and last residue. The D gene is left open where the match is weak. Some rows mark clone size as missing; the rest say once, few, many or name a class of expanded clone.

.,TRBV20-1,.,TRBJ2-1,CTLGAKYEQFF,TGCACTCTCGGGGCAAAATATGAGCAGTTCTTC
.,TRBV11-2,few,TRBJ2-5,CASSLGSSTGETQYF,TGTGCCAGCAGCTTAGGTTCGAGTACCGGAGAGACCCAGTACTTC
.,TRBV2,.,TRBJ1-2,CTSGTYYGYTF,TGTACCTCTGGGACCTACTATGGCTACACCTTC
.,TRBV19,.,TRBJ1-4,CASKREDQTTTNEKLFF,TGTGCCAGTAAGAGGGAAGATCAGACTACGACTAATGAAAAACTGTTTTTT
.,TRBV5-1,.,TRBJ1-2,CASSYGRGGDGYTF,TGCGCCAGCAGCTACGGCAGGGGTGGCGATGGCTACACCTTC
.,TRBV30,.,TRBJ2-3,CAWSPGTGGTDTQYF,TGTGCCTGGAGCCCCGGGACCGGAGGGACAGATACGCAGTATTTT
.,TRBV7-9,once,TRBJ2-5,CASSSLEYGTLQETQYF,TGTGCCAGCAGCTCCTTAGAGTATGGGACACTCCAAGAGACCCAGTACTTC
.,TRBV19,.,TRBJ1-2,CASTSINTGKRGYTF,TGTGCCAGTACTTCTATCAATACAGGGAAGCGGGGCTACACCTTC
.,TRBV3-1,.,TRBJ2-6,CASSQDLQGPVLTF,TGTGCCAGCAGCCAAGATCTGCAGGGTCCCGTCCTGACTTTC
.,TRBV7-2,.,TRBJ2-7,CASGGIRGSYEQYF,TGTGCCAGCGGAGGGATCAGGGGATCCTACGAGCAGTACTTC
.,TRBV20-1,.,TRBJ2-1,CSAGGFYNEQFF,TGCAGTGCGGGCGGCTTTTACAATGAGCAGTTCTTC
.,TRBV12-3/TRBV12-4,.,TRBJ1-2,CASRGRQSNYGYTF,TGTGCCAGCAGGGGTCGACAGTCCAACTATGGCTACACCTTC
.,TRBV19,.,TRBJ1-2,CASSIGTGNLNYGYTF,TGTGCCAGTAGTATAGGGACGGGAAACTTGAACTATGGCTACACCTTC
.,TRBV7-2,.,TRBJ1-2,CASSLHRADPYGYTF,TGTGCCAGCAGCTTACACAGAGCGGACCCCTATGGCTACACCTTC
.,TRBV2,.,TRBJ2-2,CASSRLPAGELFF,TGTGCCAGCAGTCGCCTCCCGGCCGGGGAGCTGTTTTTT
TRBD2,TRBV7-9,.,TRBJ2-7,CAVNSGSEYYEQYF,TGTGCCGTCAACAGCGGGAGCGAATATTACGAGCAGTACTTC
.,TRBV12-3/TRBV12-4,once,TRBJ2-5,CASSRPQGQRETQYF,TGTGCCAGCAGCCGACCCCAGGGGCAGCGGGAGACCCAGTACTTC
.,TRBV4-3,.,TRBJ2-7,CASSQEGNLRSYEQYF,TGCGCCAGCAGCCAAGAAGGGAACTTGAGGTCCTACGAGCAGTACTTC
TRBD2,TRBV4-2,.,TRBJ2-4,CASSQLGTSAKNIQYF,TGTGCCAGCAGCCAACTCGGGACTAGCGCTAAAAACATTCAGTACTTC
TRBD2,TRBV5-1,.,TRBJ2-7,CASRFTSGGSPNYEQYF,TGCGCCAGCAGGTTCACTAGCGGGGGGTCTCCGAACTACGAGCAGTACTTC
.,TRBV7-9,.,TRBJ1-1,CASSGGILRTEAFF,TGTGCCAGCAGCGGAGGGATACTGCGCACTGAAGCTTTCTTT
.,TRBV12-3/TRBV12-4,.,TRBJ1-6,CASSFRDGPGSPLHF,TGTGCCAGCAGTTTCAGGGACGGACCTGGATCACCCCTCCACTTT
.,TRBV12-3/TRBV12-4,.,TRBJ1-4,CASSPRQVNEKLFF,TGTGCCAGCAGTCCAAGACAGGTTAATGAAAAACTGTTTTTT
.,TRBV12-3/TRBV12-4,.,TRBJ1-4,CASSRPGGLNEKLFF,TGTGCCAGCAGTCGCCCCGGCGGGTTGAATGAAAAACTGTTTTTT
.,TRBV20-1,.,TRBJ1-3,CSAGGTVSSGNTIYF,TGCAGTGCCGGAGGGACGGTCAGCTCTGGAAACACCATATATTTT
.,TRBV6-6,.,TRBJ1-1,CASSYSAGYGSEAFF,TGTGCCAGCAGTTACTCTGCGGGATACGGGAGTGAAGCTTTCTTT
.,TRBV6-1,few,TRBJ2-7,CASSHRDGYEQYF,TGTGCCAGCAGCCACCGGGACGGCTACGAGCAGTACTTC
.,TRBV30,.,TRBJ2-7,CAWSVLWGRTYEQYF,TGTGCCTGGAGTGTACTGTGGGGGCGAACCTACGAGCAGTACTTC
TRBD1,TRBV20-1,few,TRBJ2-7,CSARNRGTYEQYF,TGCAGTGCTCGAAACAGGGGAACCTACGAGCAGTACTTC
TRBD2,TRBV30,.,TRBJ2-7,CAWSVSGTSGNEQYF,TGTGCCTGGAGTGTATCCGGGACTAGCGGGAACGAGCAGTACTTC
TRBD1,TRBV7-9,.,TRBJ1-4,CASSPRQGAEKLFF,TGTGCCAGCAGCCCTAGACAGGGGGCAGAAAAACTGTTTTTT
TRBD1,TRBV4-1,once,TRBJ1-1,CASSLAGGENTEAFF,TGCGCCAGCAGCCTAGCAGGGGGTGAGAACACTGAAGCTTTCTTT
TRBD1,TRBV6-1,once,TRBJ2-5,CASSPNGVRGLQETQYF,TGTGCCAGCAGCCCAAACGGTGTCAGGGGGCTTCAAGAGACCCAGTACTTC
TRBD1,TRBV20-1,.,TRBJ1-2,CSAKTGTGTVGGYTF,TGCAGTGCTAAAACCGGGACAGGGACGGTGGGTGGCTACACCTTC
.,TRBV10-3,.,TRBJ1-2,CAISEEGYGYTF,TGTGCCATCAGTGAAGAGGGTTATGGCTACACCTTC
.,TRBV7-9,.,TRBJ1-2,CASSFNRGGYTF,TGTGCCAGCAGCTTCAACAGAGGGGGCTACACCTTC
TRBD1,TRBV19,.,TRBJ1-2,CASYGQDYGYTF,TGTGCCAGTTACGGACAGGACTATGGCTACACCTTC
.,TRBV11-1,.,TRBJ2-1,CASSFSLMIGSASFIDEQFF,TGTGCCAGCAGCTTTTCACTGATGATTGGCTCAGCTAGTTTTATTGATGAGCAGTTCTTC
TRBD2,TRBV29-1,few,TRBJ2-7,CSVHYARGGAGEQYF,TGCAGCGTTCATTACGCCCGGGGAGGGGCGGGCGAGCAGTACTTC
TRBD1,TRBV29-1,.,TRBJ2-5,CSVGQGRGETQYF,TGCAGCGTCGGACAGGGGAGGGGAGAGACCCAGTACTTC
.,TRBV24-1,.,TRBJ2-5,CATSDSTQETQYF,TGTGCCACCAGTGATTCAACCCAAGAGACCCAGTACTTC